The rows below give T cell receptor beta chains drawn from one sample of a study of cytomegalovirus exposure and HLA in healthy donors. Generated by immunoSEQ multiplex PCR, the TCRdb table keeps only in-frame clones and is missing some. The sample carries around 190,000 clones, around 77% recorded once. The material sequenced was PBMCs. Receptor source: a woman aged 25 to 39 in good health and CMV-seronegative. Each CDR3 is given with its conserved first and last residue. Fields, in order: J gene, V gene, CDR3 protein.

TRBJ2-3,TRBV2,CASSESNTDTQYF
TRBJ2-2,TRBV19,CASRGPNTGELFF
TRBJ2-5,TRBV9,CASSVGTQGLQETQYF
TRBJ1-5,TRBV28,CASSLYRGGRQPQHF
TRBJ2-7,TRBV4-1,CASSQPWAGRSYEQYF
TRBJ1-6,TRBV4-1,CASSQVQGIYSPLHF
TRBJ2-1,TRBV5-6,CASSLFGGQYNEQFF
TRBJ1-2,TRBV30,CASSDRANYGYTF
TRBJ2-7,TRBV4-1,CASSPRRGQGSEQYF
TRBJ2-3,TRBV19,CASSIFPSGGDTQYF
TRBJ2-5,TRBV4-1,CASSPGGLANTQYF
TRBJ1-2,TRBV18,CASSRTFGQGVSYGYTF
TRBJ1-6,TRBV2,CASSQGNNSPLHF
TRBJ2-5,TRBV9,CASSQTRWETQYF
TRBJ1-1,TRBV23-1,CASNDPYGGNLKDGTEAFF
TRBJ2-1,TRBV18,CASSPTGGPVESYNEQFF
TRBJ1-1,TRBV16,CASSSQGVTNEAFF
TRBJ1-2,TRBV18,CASSPLEAKTNYGYTF
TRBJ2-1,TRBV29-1,CSVEAPGSWHPYNEQFF
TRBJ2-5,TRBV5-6,CASSYSLQETQYF
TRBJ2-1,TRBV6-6,CASAGGGYNEQFF
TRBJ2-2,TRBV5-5,CASSLLAGTHTGELFF
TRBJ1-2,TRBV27,CASSLRAGGSYGYTF
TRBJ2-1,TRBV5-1,CASRPLAGAHNEQFF
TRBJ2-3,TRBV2,CASSIPGLVGYTQYF
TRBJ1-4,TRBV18,CASSPLLGQSNEKLFF
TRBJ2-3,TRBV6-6,CASSYLAGGFADTQYF
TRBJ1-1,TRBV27,CASSLARANTEAFF
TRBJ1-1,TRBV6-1,CASRPFGRETEAFF
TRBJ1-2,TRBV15,CATRRGGSYGYTF
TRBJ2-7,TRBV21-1,CASRSPGYEQYF
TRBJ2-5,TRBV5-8,CASSRGQGEWVTQYF
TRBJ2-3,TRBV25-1,CASSVIGTSADTQYF
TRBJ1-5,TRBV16,CASTPPTGDQPQHF
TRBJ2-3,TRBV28,CASSSGTGNTDTQYF
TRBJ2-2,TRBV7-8,CASSGLAGAFPGELFF
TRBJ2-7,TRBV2,CASSDAVGQGSYEQYF
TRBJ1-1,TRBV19,CASSIDRTGSTEAFF
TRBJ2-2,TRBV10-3,CAISSGQGFPVNTGELFF
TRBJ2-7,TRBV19,CASRAEGGRGEQYF
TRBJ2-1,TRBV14,CASSQGLTFYEQFF
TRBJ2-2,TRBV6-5,CASSYNKNTGELFF
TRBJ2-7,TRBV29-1,CSVGKLAGGAYEQYF
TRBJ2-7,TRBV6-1,CASSEVRRVYEQYF
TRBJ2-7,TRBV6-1,CASSGVLDRHYEQYF
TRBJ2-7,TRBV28,CASSFRQHAYEQYF
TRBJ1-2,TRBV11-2,CASSPDRGTGYTF
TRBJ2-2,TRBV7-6,CASSLGEGQAGELFF
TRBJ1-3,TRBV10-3,CAIRGQGLFGNTIYF
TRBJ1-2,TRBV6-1,CASSVKDSYGYTF
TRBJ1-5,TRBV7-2,CASNSGGIRNQPQHF
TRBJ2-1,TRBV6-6,CASSVRSYNEQFF
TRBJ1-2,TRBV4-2,CASSLHGQGSYGYTF
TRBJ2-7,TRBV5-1,CASSSRQGAYEQYF
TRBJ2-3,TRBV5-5,CASSGLAGGGPDTQYF
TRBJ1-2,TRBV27,CASSATGQPYGYTF
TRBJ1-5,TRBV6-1,CASSEWGPNQPQHF